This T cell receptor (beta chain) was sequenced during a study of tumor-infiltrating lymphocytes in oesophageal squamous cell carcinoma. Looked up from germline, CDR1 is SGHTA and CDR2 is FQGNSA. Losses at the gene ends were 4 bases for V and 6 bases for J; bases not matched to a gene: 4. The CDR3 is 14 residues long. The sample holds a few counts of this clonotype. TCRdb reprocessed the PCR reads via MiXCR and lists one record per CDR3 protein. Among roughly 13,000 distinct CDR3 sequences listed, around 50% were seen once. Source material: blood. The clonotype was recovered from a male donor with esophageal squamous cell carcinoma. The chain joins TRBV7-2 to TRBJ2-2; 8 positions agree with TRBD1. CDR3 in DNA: TGTGCCAGCAGCTCAGGGGGCAGCGCCGGGGAGCTGTTTTTT. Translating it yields CASSSGGSAGELFF.